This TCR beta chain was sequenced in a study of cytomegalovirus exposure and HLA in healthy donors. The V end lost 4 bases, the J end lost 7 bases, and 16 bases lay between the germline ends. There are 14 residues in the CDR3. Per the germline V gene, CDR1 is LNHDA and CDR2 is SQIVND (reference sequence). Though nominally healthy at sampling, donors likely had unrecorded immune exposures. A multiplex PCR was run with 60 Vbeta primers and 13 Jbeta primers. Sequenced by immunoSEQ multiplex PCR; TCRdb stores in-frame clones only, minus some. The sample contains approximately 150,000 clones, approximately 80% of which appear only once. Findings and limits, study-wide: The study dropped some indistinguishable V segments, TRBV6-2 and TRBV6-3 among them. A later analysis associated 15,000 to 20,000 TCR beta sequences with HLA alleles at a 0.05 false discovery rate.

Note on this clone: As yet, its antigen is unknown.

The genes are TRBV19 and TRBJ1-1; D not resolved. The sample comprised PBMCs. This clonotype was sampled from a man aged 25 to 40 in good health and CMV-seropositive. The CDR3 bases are TGTGCCAGTAGTAAAAGTAGTATAGAGTATGAAGCTTTCTTT. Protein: CASSKSSIEYEAFF.